A single sample gave rise to the 10 T cell receptor beta chains below, sequenced in a study of CD8+CD57+ T cells in acquired aplastic anemia. The patients chosen for sequencing had shown expansion of CD8+CD57+ cells (detected by flow cytometry). Genomic DNA, serving as template, underwent TCR beta VDJ and CDR3 profiling. Each CDR3 protein is one row after TCRdb ran MiXCR on the reads. This table has some 170,000 distinct CDR3 sequences, 47% appearing once. Sequencing was done on a sample of sorted CD4+, CD8+, or CD8+CD57+ T cells (not recorded which) from PBMCs. The receptors originated from a human donor with aplastic anemia.

This clonotype was seen a single time. V is TRBV10-3 and J is TRBJ2-1; 12 nucleotides match TRBD2. Trimming at V came to 2 bases and at J to 1 base, leaving 3 bases not matched to a gene. Germline CDR1 is ENHRY and CDR2 is SYGVKD. This CDR3 has 17 amino acids. The DNA of the CDR3 is TGTGCCATCAGTGAGACTAGCGGGGGGAAGTCCTACAATGAGCAGTTCTTC. This codes for CAISETSGGKSYNEQFF.

The chain joins TRBV29-1 to TRBJ2-7; either TRBD1 or TRBD2 may fit D (6 bases each). The CDR3 spans 11 residues. Trimming took 6 bases from V and 7 from J, leaving 13 bases between them. Looked up from germline, CDR1 is SQVTM and CDR2 is ANQGSEA. Written as DNA, the CDR3 is TGCAGCGTGACTAGGGGGGTGGAGCAGTACTTC. This gives the protein CSVTRGVEQYF.

At least ten counts were recorded for this clonotype. The chain uses TRBV29-1 and TRBJ1-1, with 9 nucleotides matching TRBD1. Per germline, CDR1 SQVTM and CDR2 ANQGSEA. J gave up 5 bases and V 7 bases, and 5 bases lay outside the gene matches. This CDR3 contains 12 residues. The CDR3 coding sequence is TGCAGCGCCGGGACAGGGACAACTGAAGCTTTCTTT. Amino acids: CSAGTGTTEAFF.

This clonotype was seen at least ten times. V and J are TRBV10-3 and TRBJ2-1; D gene uncertain. CDR1 ENHRY and CDR2 SYGVKD come from the germline V gene. The CDR3 has 12 amino acids. Trimming removed 10 bases from V and 4 bases from J, with 11 bases in between. CDR3 sequence: CATRSEYNEQFF. In nucleotides, the CDR3 is TGTGCCACCCGATCCGAGTACAATGAGCAGTTCTTC.

As to this clonotype: This may arise from a read error, as a much more abundant clone is one base away. The genes are TRBV5-1 and TRBJ2-2; TRBD2 might be the D (5 bases). CDR3 size: 15 residues. CDR1 and CDR2 from the germline V gene are SGHRS and YFSETQ. This CDR3 is CASSKGELNAGELFF. The CDR3 bases are TGCGCCAGCAGCAAGGGAGAATTGAACGCCGGGGAGCTGTTTTTT.

The chain recombines TRBV5-5 with TRBJ1-6; no firm D call. Germline values: CDR1 SGHKS, CDR2 YYEKEE (reference sequence). The CDR3 is 16 amino acids. V lost 4 bases to trimming and J lost 7 bases, with 18 bases between them. CDR3 amino acids: CASSAAAYSRNSPLHF. The DNA for the CDR3 is TGTGCCAGCAGCGCAGCAGCGTATTCAAGAAATTCACCCCTCCACTTT.

CDR3 nucleotide sequence: TGTGCCACCAGTGAGAGACACAACACCGGGGAGCTGTTTTTT. Translating gives CATSERHNTGELFF. The chain is built from TRBV24-1 and TRBJ2-2; no clear D. The CDR3 length is 14 residues. The germline V and J ends were trimmed by 4 bases and 2 bases, with 7 bases remaining between them. Germline assignment: CDR1 KGHDR and CDR2 SFDVKD.

The rearrangement joins TRBV20-1 to TRBJ2-5, with no clear D. Germline V gives CDR1 DFQATT, CDR2 SNEGSKA (reference sequence). The CDR3 sequence is 14 residues long. With 3 bases removed from V and 4 bases from J, the gap between germline ends came to 15 bases. CDR3 nucleotide sequence: TGCAGTGCTAGTGGCAGCGTCCCTATAGAGACCCAGTACTTC. Protein product: CSASGSVPIETQYF.

This clonotype has at least ten counts. The rearrangement links TRBV19 to TRBJ2-1; 10 nucleotides match TRBD2. Germline CDR1 LNHDA, CDR2 SQIVND (reference sequence). This CDR3 is 17 amino acids long. Unmatched junction bases numbered 12, after V lost 7 bases and J lost 3 bases. The CDR3, as DNA: TGTGCCAGTACCCTATGGGCTAGCGGGGGTGGCTACAATGAGCAGTTCTTC. This codes for CASTLWASGGGYNEQFF.

Comment on this clonotype: This likely comes from a read error, as the CDR3 has no conserved phenylalanine or tryptophan at its end. This chain uses TRBV24-1 with TRBJ1-5; D unclear. The CDR3 spans 12 residues. The germline V gene has CDR1 KGHDR and CDR2 SFDVKD. The V gene lost 4 bases and the J gene lost 5 bases, with 5 bases spanning the gap. The CDR3 region has the DNA TGTGCCACCAGTGAGTGGGATCAGCCCCAGCATCTT. It specifies CATSEWDQPQHL.